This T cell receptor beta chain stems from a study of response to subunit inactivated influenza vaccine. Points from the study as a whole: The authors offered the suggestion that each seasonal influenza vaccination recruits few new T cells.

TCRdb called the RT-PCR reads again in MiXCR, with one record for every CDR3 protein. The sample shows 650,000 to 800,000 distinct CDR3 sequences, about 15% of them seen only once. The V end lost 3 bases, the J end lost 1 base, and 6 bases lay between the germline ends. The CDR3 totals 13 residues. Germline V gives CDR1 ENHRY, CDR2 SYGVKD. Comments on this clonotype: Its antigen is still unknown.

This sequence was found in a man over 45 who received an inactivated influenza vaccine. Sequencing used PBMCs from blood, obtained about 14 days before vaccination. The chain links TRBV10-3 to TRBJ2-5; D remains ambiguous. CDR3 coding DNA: TGTGCCATCAGTGAACTCCGCCAAGAGACCCAGTACTTC. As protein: CAISELRQETQYF.